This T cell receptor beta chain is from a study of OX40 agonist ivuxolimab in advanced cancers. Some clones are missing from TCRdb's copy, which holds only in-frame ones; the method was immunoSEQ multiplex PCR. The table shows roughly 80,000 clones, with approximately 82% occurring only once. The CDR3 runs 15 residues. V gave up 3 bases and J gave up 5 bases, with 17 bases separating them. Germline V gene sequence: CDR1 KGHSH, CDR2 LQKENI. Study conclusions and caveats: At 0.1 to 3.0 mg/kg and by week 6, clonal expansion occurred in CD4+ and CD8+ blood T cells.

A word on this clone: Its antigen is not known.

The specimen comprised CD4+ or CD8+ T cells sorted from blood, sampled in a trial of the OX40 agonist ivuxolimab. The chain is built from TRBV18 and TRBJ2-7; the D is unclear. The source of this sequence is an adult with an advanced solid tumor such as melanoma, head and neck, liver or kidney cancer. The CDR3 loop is CASSPDLARSDEQYF. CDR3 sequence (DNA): TGTGCCAGCTCACCCGACCTGGCTAGGTCGGACGAGCAGTACTTC.